This T cell receptor (beta chain) was captured by sequencing in a study of OX40 agonist ivuxolimab in advanced cancers. With 5 bases removed from V and 0 bases from J, the gap between germline ends came to 6 bases. The germline gives CDR1 SGHRS, CDR2 YFSETQ. The length of the CDR3 is 13 residues. Generated by immunoSEQ multiplex PCR, the TCRdb table keeps only in-frame clones and is missing some. Among just over 95,000 clones, approximately 85% were seen once, and the ten largest hold 3.5% to 4.5%. A few counts support this clone. The source is an adult with an advanced solid tumor such as melanoma, head and neck, liver or kidney cancer. This specimen was CD4+ or CD8+ T cells sorted from blood, taken in a trial of the OX40 agonist ivuxolimab. The chain uses TRBV5-1 and TRBJ1-3; no firm D call. In nucleotides, the CDR3 is TGCGCCAGCAGAATGAGCTCTGGAAACACCATATATTTT. Amino acids: CASRMSSGNTIYF.